The 5 T cell receptor beta chains reported below all come from one sample, sequenced in a study of T-cell memory formation after mild COVID-19. TCRdb itself ran the 5' RACE reads through MiXCR, one entry per CDR3 protein. This sample carries hundreds of thousands of distinct CDR3 sequences, 16% of them seen once, and the ten largest clones take 20% to 25%. The sample taken for sequencing was PBMCs or a T cell subset sorted from them (not recorded which). The receptor source for this set is a man aged 18-30 years who had mild COVID-19 (a few samples of this study predate the infection). Cell type and time point are not known.

V and J are TRBV27 and TRBJ2-5; 10 bases agree with TRBD2. Trimming at V came to 8 bases and at J to 1 base, leaving 7 bases not matched to a gene. CDR1 and CDR2 from the germline V gene are MNHEY and SMNVEV (reference sequence). CDR3 length equals 15 residues. The CDR3 protein is CASGISGGIQETQYF. CDR3 bases: TGTGCCAGCGGCATTAGCGGGGGGATCCAAGAGACCCAGTACTTC.

The rearrangement joins TRBV28 to TRBJ1-5, with D tentatively TRBD1 (6 bases). This CDR3 is built from 15 residues. Germline V gene sequence: CDR1 MDHEN, CDR2 SYDVKM. V dropped 7 bases and J dropped 6 bases, with 19 bases sitting between them. The CDR3 DNA follows: TGTGCCAGCACCTTAGGATTGCAGGGGAGTCAGCCCCAGCATTTT. Encoded protein: CASTLGLQGSQPQHF. The full variable domain, with the rest looked up from reference TRBV28 and TRBJ1-5, is DVKVTQSSRYLVKRTGEKVFLECVQDMDHENMFWYRQDPGLGLRLIYFSYDVKMKEKGDIPEGYSVSREKKERFSLILESASTNQTSMYLCASTLGLQGSQPQHFGDGTRLSIL.

This clonotype was seen only a few times. The chain employs TRBV29-1 and TRBJ1-1; the match to TRBD1 covers 8 bases. Germline V gene sequence: CDR1 SQVTM, CDR2 ANQGSEA. V lost 7 bases to trimming and J lost 3 bases; unmatched junction nucleotides: 10. The CDR3 length is 14 residues. CDR3 nucleotide sequence: TGCAGCGCCGAAGGACAGGGAGGGTACACTGAAGCTTTCTTT. It translates to CSAEGQGGYTEAFF.

The chain recombines TRBV11-1 with TRBJ1-1, with D hard to call. This CDR3 is built from 14 residues. V was clipped by 5 bases and J by 6 bases, with 16 bases between them. The germline CDR1 and CDR2 sequences are SGHAT and FQDESV (reference sequence). This CDR3 reads CASSRAGSRSEAFF. The DNA of the CDR3 is TGTGCCAGCAGCAGGGCGGGATCACGGTCTGAAGCTTTCTTT.

This clonotype was picked up a small number of times. The rearrangement links TRBV12-3 or TRBV12-4 to TRBJ2-7; D gene ambiguous. Deletions cut 2 bases from V and 3 bases from J, with 8 bases between. CDR3 length: 13 residues. DNA for the CDR3: TGTGCCAGCAGTTTAAATCAGAACTACGAGCAGTACTTC. Residues: CASSLNQNYEQYF.